The 21 T cell receptor beta chains given below trace back to one sample, sequenced in a study of chemoradiotherapy in HPV16-positive cancers. Assay: immunoSEQ multiplex PCR; the TCRdb copy retains only in-frame clones and omits some. The table lists tens of thousands of clones, roughly 82% of them singletons. The sequencing here drew on blood, taken from a patient who underwent chemoradiotherapy. All receptors come from a human donor with HPV-associated anogenital cancer.

The chain carries TRBV19 and TRBJ2-1, with 8 bases matching TRBD2. This CDR3 spans 18 amino acids. Germline trimming cut 4 bases from V and 7 bases from J; bases unmatched to any gene: 18. From germline, CDR1 is LNHDA and CDR2 SQIVND (reference sequence). The CDR3 sequence: CASSNHMSSGYLGNEQFF. DNA for the CDR3: TGTGCCAGTAGTAACCATATGTCTAGCGGGTACTTGGGAAATGAGCAGTTCTTC.

The chain combines TRBV15 with TRBJ1-6, with D perhaps TRBD1 (5 bases). This CDR3 comprises 17 residues. Germline V lookup: CDR1 LNHNV, CDR2 YYDKDF (reference sequence). The germline V and J ends were trimmed by 0 bases and 10 bases, with 19 bases remaining between them. The CDR3 DNA reads as TGTGCCACCAGCAGAGATCAGCAGGGAAGTTTAGGATCACCCCTCCACTTT. It yields the protein CATSRDQQGSLGSPLHF.

There are a few counts of this clone. The V and J genes are TRBV6-1 and TRBJ1-2; D unresolved. The germline V gene encodes CDR1 MNHNS and CDR2 SASEGT. The CDR3 is made up of 13 amino acids. V lost 1 base, J lost 8 bases, and 11 bases lay in between. CDR3 protein: CASSEGRLEGYTF. The CDR3 DNA is TGTGCCAGCAGTGAAGGGAGGCTGGAGGGCTACACCTTC.

The rearrangement links TRBV6-1 to TRBJ1-2; D unresolved. This CDR3 is built from 13 residues. V gave up 3 bases and J gave up 5 bases, with 10 bases separating them. Germline V CDR1 and CDR2: MNHNS, SASEGT. The CDR3 DNA sequence: TGTGCCAGCAGTGACGGCGGGAAGTATGGCTACACCTTC. This translates into CASSDGGKYGYTF.

The chain uses TRBV6-1 and TRBJ2-7; D uncertain. Trimming shortened V by 4 bases and J by 6 bases, and 16 bases separated the two germline ends. The V gene's germline CDR1 is MNHNS and CDR2 SASEGT. The CDR3 length is 14 residues. CDR3 DNA sequence: TGTGCCAGCAGTGGGGCTGGGAATATGGGCGAGCAGTACGTC. It encodes CASSGAGNMGEQYV.

V gene TRBV7-8 combines with J gene TRBJ1-6; 7 bases are a match to TRBD1. V shed 6 bases and J 9 bases; nucleotides not matched to a gene: 5. The CDR3 contains 13 residues. The V gene's germline CDR1 is SGHVS and CDR2 FQNEAQ. In DNA, the CDR3 is TGTGCCAGCAGAACCGGGACAGTTTCACCCCTCCACTTT. Protein sequence: CASRTGTVSPLHF.

The chain employs TRBV5-1 and TRBJ2-2; possibly TRBD2 for D (5 bases). CDR3 length: 15 amino acids. V lost 7 bases and J lost 0, with 13 bases in between. The germline gives CDR1 SGHRS, CDR2 YFSETQ. CDR3 sequence (DNA): TGCGCCAGCCGTCGGGGATCCTCGAACACCGGGGAGCTGTTTTTT. Amino acids: CASRRGSSNTGELFF.

The rearrangement links TRBV7-2 to TRBJ1-5; the match to TRBD1 covers 7 bases. The CDR3 length is 14 residues. Germline-derived CDR1 and CDR2 are SGHTA and FQGNSA. Germline trimming cut 0 bases from V and 6 bases from J; bases unmatched to any gene: 2. CDR3 DNA sequence: TGTGCCAGCAGCTTAGCAGGGGACAGTCAGCCCCAGCATTTT. It specifies CASSLAGDSQPQHF. Full variable domain (outside the CDR3, taken from reference TRBV7-2 and TRBJ1-5): GAGVSQSPSNKVTEKGKDVELRCDPISGHTALYWYRQSLGQGLEFLIYFQGNSAPDKSGLPSDRFSAERTGGSVSTLTIQRTQQEDSAVYLCASSLAGDSQPQHFGDGTRLSIL.

The rearrangement joins TRBV5-1 to TRBJ1-4; no firm D call. This CDR3 is 16 amino acids long. In germline, CDR1 is SGHRS, CDR2 YFSETQ. V lost 3 bases, J lost 0 bases, and 12 bases lay in between. The CDR3 coding sequence is TGCGCCAGCAGCTCCCCACAATTAACAACTAATGAAAAACTGTTTTTT. Protein: CASSSPQLTTNEKLFF. Full variable domain (outside the CDR3, taken from reference TRBV5-1 and TRBJ1-4): KAGVTQTPRYLIKTRGQQVTLSCSPISGHRSVSWYQQTPGQGLQFLFEYFSETQRNKGNFPGRFSGRQFSNSRSEMNVSTLELGDSALYLCASSSPQLTTNEKLFFGSGTQLSVL.

This clone has only one observation. The chain carries TRBV11-2 and TRBJ1-2; D ambiguous. Trimming removed 5 bases from V and 3 bases from J, with 10 bases in between. There are 13 residues in the CDR3. Per germline, CDR1 SGHAT and CDR2 FQNNGV. The CDR3 region has the DNA TGTGCCAGCAGCCGGACGGAAGACTATGGCTACACCTTC. It specifies CASSRTEDYGYTF.

This chain links TRBV2 with TRBJ1-2; 8 bases agree with TRBD1. Germline V gives CDR1 SNHLY, CDR2 FYNNEI. The J segment lost 8 bases and the V segment lost 3 bases, leaving 5 bases of the junction unmatched. The CDR3 totals 13 residues. The CDR3 loop is CASSEDRAGGYTF. CDR3 nucleotides: TGTGCCAGCAGTGAGGACAGGGCCGGCGGCTACACCTTC.

This chain uses TRBV27 with TRBJ2-2; no firm D call. Germline loops: CDR1 MNHEY, CDR2 SMNVEV (reference sequence). The CDR3 has 14 residues. The V end lost 3 bases, the J end lost 5 bases, and 10 bases lay between the germline ends. The CDR3 DNA reads TGTGCCAGCAGTTTTAGGATAGAAACCGGGGAGCTGTTTTTT. It codes for CASSFRIETGELFF.

This sequence joins TRBV30 and TRBJ1-1; D is undetermined. Trimming shortened V by 3 bases and J by 5 bases, and 16 bases separated the two germline ends. Germline-derived CDR1 and CDR2 are GTSNPN and SVGIG (reference sequence). The CDR3 runs to 14 residues. The CDR3 region has the DNA TGTGCCTGGAGGCCCAACTTAGGTACAACTGAAGCTTTCTTT. It yields the protein CAWRPNLGTTEAFF.

The genes are TRBV6-1 and TRBJ2-1, with D maybe TRBD2 (5 bases). The CDR3 covers 13 residues. V gave up 3 bases and J gave up 10 bases, with 13 bases separating them. CDR1 is MNHNS and CDR2 is SASEGT in the germline V gene. For the CDR3, the DNA is TGTGCCAGCAGTGATATCACCTCGGGGGAGCAGTTCTTC. It specifies CASSDITSGEQFF.

This chain joins TRBV19 and TRBJ2-1; perhaps D is TRBD1 or TRBD2 (5 bases each). Germline CDR1 is LNHDA and CDR2 is SQIVND (reference sequence). With 3 bases removed from V and 12 bases from J, the gap between germline ends came to 15 bases. This CDR3 is 13 amino acids long. The CDR3 protein is CASSIFSRDLQFF. The CDR3 DNA reads TGTGCCAGTAGTATCTTCTCAAGGGACCTGCAGTTCTTC.

The chain carries TRBV19 and TRBJ2-7; 8 bases fit TRBD1. The CDR3 is made up of 14 amino acids. V gave up 10 bases and J gave up 1 base; unmatched junction bases: 9. Germline assignment: CDR1 LNHDA and CDR2 SQIVND (reference sequence). DNA of the CDR3: TGTGCCACCGGACCGGGACAGGATTCCTACGAGCAGTACTTC. As protein: CATGPGQDSYEQYF.

The V call is TRBV7-9, the J call TRBJ2-3, with D unclear. The CDR3 length is 12 residues. V was pared by 5 bases and J by 13 bases, with 16 bases between. Germline loops: CDR1 SEHNR, CDR2 FQNEAQ (reference sequence). The CDR3 nucleotides read TGTGCCAGCAGCCCGCGATGGGGTGGGGAGTATTTT. Amino acids: CASSPRWGGEYF.

In its sample, this clone was seen once. This chain joins TRBV27 and TRBJ1-2, with unresolved D. The CDR3 runs 13 residues. Looked up from germline, CDR1 is MNHEY and CDR2 is SMNVEV (reference sequence). V was shortened by 2 bases and J by 4 bases, with 8 bases between the two germline ends. The chain's CDR3 is CASSLGPVYGYTF. The CDR3 DNA follows: TGTGCCAGCAGTTTAGGGCCGGTCTATGGCTACACCTTC.

This chain uses TRBV25-1 with TRBJ2-2, with D tentatively TRBD1 (6 bases). Looked up from germline, CDR1 is MGHDK and CDR2 is SYGVNS. Between the trimmed V and J ends, which lost 9 bases and 7 bases, there was a span of 15 bases. The CDR3 loop spans 13 amino acids. Here the CDR3 reads CASTSGVDGELFF. As DNA, the CDR3 is TGTGCCAGTACTTCAGGGGTGGACGGGGAGCTGTTTTTT. The full variable domain, with the rest looked up from reference TRBV25-1 and TRBJ2-2, is EADIYQTPRYLVIGTGKKITLECSQTMGHDKMYWYQQDPGMELHLIHYSYGVNSTEKGDLSSESTVSRIRTEHFPLTLESARPSHTSQYLCASTSGVDGELFFGEGSRLTVL.

This CDR3 is CASSLLLGTDGYTF. The CDR3 DNA sequence: TGTGCCAGCAGCTTGTTACTGGGAACCGATGGCTACACCTTC. V and J are TRBV5-8 and TRBJ1-2; D is ambiguous. The CDR3 runs 14 residues. V lost 1 base and J lost 6, with 13 bases in between. CDR1 is SGHTS and CDR2 is YDEGEE in the germline V gene.

The CDR3 DNA follows: TGTGCCAGCAGGAGGGGGGGGGCTCAAGAGACCCAGTACTTC. Protein product: CASRRGGAQETQYF. The chain uses TRBV6-1 and TRBJ2-5, with a tentative D call TRBD2 (7 bases). The CDR3 covers 14 residues. In germline, CDR1 is MNHNS, CDR2 SASEGT. Trimming removed 6 bases at V and 2 bases at J, with 13 bases between.